This TCR beta chain appears in the sequencing data of a study of CD8 T cells in Susac syndrome. Broader study findings: The study admitted that it had a relatively small number of individuals in its TCR sequencing and HLA analysis.

RNA amounts of about 0.5 to 1 ug underwent reverse transcription with random hexamers. TCRdb re-derived calls from the immunoSEQ multiplex PCR reads in MiXCR, one entry per CDR3 protein. The sample consists of approximately 70,000 distinct CDR3 sequences, around 96% of them appearing once. As to this clonotype: Its target is not known.

TCR beta from blood CD8+ and CD4+ T cells was sequenced. The CDR3 has 17 residues. V was clipped by 5 bases and J by 10 bases; unmatched bases: 19. Germline V gene sequence: CDR1 MNHNS, CDR2 SASEGT. The sequence was collected from a human donor with multiple sclerosis. Sequenced input: CD8+ T cells from PBMCs. The chain recombines TRBV6-1 with TRBJ1-4; 7 bases are shared with TRBD1. This CDR3 is CASSPTGDGLIAGKLFF. The CDR3 DNA is TGTGCCAGCAGTCCCACAGGGGACGGGCTCATCGCTGGAAAACTGTTTTTT.